This T cell receptor beta chain was obtained from a study of a mutant IDH1 vaccine in newly diagnosed glioma. The overall study: All eight of the vaccinations patients received fell in weeks 1, 3, 5, 7, 11, 15, 19 and 23. Most patients had received both radiotherapy and temozolomide, the prior options being radiotherapy, temozolomide, or both.

As for this clone: The antigen is unknown.

Clones were sequenced by immunoSEQ multiplex PCR, and TCRdb holds only the in-frame ones, with some missing. The sample lists about 56,000 clones, around 90% occurring once. As for time point: week 5, during vaccination. One vaccine dose held 300 ug of mutant IDH1 20-mer peptide and came with topical imiquimod. The sample was PBMCs, taken from a glioma patient whose treatment included an IDH1 peptide vaccine. The sequence derives from a woman aged 40 to 50 with glioma.

The CDR3 DNA follows: TGTGCCAGCAGTGAAGCGGGCAGCGAAGCTTTCTTT. It specifies CASSEAGSEAFF. This rearrangement joins TRBV2 to TRBJ1-1; D uncertain. Trimming removed 0 bases from V and 8 bases from J, with 7 bases in between. The CDR3 consists of 12 residues. CDR1 is SNHLY and CDR2 is FYNNEI in the germline V gene.